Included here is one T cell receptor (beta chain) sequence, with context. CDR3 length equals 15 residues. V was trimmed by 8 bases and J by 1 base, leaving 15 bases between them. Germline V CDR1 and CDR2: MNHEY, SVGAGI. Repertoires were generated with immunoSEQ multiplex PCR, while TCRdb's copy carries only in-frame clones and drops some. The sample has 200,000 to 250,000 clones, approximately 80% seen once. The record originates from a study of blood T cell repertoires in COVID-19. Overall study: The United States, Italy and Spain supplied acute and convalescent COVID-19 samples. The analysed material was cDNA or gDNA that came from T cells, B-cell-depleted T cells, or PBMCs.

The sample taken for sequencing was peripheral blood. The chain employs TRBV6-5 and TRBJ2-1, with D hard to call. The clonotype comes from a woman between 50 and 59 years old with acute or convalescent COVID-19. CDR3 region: CASVTSEPSYNEQFF. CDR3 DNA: TGTGCCAGCGTGACGAGCGAGCCGTCCTACAATGAGCAGTTCTTC.